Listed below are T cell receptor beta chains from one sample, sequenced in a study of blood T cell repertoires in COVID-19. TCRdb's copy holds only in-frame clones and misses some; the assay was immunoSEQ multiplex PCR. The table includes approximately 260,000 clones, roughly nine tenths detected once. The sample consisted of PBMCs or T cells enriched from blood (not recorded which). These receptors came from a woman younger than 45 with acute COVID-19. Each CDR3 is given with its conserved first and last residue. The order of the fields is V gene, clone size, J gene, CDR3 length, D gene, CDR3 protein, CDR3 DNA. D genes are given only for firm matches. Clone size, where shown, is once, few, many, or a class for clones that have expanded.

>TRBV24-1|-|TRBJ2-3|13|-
CATSEPGADTQYF
TGTGCCACCAGTGAGCCGGGGGCAGATACGCAGTATTTT
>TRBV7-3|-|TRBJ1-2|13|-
CASSLSAGEGYTF
TGTGCCAGCAGCTTAAGTGCAGGGGAAGGCTACACCTTC
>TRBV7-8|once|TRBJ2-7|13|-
CASSLGPRYEQYF
TGTGCCAGCAGCTTAGGGCCTAGGTACGAGCAGTACTTC
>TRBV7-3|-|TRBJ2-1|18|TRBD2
CASSRGLSAGVLYNEQFF
TGTGCCAGCAGCCGTGGGCTTTCGGCGGGAGTTCTCTACAATGAGCAGTTCTTC
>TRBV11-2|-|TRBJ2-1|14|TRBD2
CASSRTSPTPEQFF
TGTGCCAGCAGCCGGACTAGCCCTACGCCTGAGCAGTTCTTC
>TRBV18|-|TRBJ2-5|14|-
CASSPPGLKETQYF
TGTGCCAGCTCACCACCGGGCCTAAAAGAGACCCAGTACTTC
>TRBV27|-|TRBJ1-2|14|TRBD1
CASSLSPGGHGYTF
TGTGCCAGCAGTTTATCCCCAGGGGGCCATGGCTACACCTTC
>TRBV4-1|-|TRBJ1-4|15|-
CASSRPQRANEKLFF
TGCGCCAGCAGCCGGCCTCAGAGGGCGAATGAAAAACTGTTTTTT
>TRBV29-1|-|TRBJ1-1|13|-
CSVESGMNTEAFF
TGCAGCGTTGAAAGTGGCATGAACACTGAAGCTTTCTTT
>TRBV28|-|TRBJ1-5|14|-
CASSELYSNQPQHF
TGTGCCAGCAGCGAACTTTATAGCAATCAGCCCCAGCATTTT
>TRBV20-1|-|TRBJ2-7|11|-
CSAAQGDEQYF
TGCAGTGCGGCACAGGGTGACGAGCAGTACTTC
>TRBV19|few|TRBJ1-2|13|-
CASSIGRGLGYTF
TGTGCCAGTAGTATAGGTCGAGGGCTCGGCTACACCTTC
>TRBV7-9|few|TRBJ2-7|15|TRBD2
CASSLLGTSGYEQYF
TGTGCCAGCAGCTTATTAGGGACTAGCGGCTACGAGCAGTACTTC
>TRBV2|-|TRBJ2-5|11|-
CASSALETQYF
TGTGCCAGCAGTGCTTTAGAGACCCAGTACTTC
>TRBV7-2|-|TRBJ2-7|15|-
CASSPRMGGASEQYF
TGTGCCAGCAGCCCTAGGATGGGAGGTGCTAGCGAGCAGTACTTC
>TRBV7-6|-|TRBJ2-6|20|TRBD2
CASSLWGSGRAETGANVLTF
TGTGCCAGCAGCTTATGGGGTAGCGGGAGGGCAGAAACTGGGGCCAACGTCCTGACTTTC